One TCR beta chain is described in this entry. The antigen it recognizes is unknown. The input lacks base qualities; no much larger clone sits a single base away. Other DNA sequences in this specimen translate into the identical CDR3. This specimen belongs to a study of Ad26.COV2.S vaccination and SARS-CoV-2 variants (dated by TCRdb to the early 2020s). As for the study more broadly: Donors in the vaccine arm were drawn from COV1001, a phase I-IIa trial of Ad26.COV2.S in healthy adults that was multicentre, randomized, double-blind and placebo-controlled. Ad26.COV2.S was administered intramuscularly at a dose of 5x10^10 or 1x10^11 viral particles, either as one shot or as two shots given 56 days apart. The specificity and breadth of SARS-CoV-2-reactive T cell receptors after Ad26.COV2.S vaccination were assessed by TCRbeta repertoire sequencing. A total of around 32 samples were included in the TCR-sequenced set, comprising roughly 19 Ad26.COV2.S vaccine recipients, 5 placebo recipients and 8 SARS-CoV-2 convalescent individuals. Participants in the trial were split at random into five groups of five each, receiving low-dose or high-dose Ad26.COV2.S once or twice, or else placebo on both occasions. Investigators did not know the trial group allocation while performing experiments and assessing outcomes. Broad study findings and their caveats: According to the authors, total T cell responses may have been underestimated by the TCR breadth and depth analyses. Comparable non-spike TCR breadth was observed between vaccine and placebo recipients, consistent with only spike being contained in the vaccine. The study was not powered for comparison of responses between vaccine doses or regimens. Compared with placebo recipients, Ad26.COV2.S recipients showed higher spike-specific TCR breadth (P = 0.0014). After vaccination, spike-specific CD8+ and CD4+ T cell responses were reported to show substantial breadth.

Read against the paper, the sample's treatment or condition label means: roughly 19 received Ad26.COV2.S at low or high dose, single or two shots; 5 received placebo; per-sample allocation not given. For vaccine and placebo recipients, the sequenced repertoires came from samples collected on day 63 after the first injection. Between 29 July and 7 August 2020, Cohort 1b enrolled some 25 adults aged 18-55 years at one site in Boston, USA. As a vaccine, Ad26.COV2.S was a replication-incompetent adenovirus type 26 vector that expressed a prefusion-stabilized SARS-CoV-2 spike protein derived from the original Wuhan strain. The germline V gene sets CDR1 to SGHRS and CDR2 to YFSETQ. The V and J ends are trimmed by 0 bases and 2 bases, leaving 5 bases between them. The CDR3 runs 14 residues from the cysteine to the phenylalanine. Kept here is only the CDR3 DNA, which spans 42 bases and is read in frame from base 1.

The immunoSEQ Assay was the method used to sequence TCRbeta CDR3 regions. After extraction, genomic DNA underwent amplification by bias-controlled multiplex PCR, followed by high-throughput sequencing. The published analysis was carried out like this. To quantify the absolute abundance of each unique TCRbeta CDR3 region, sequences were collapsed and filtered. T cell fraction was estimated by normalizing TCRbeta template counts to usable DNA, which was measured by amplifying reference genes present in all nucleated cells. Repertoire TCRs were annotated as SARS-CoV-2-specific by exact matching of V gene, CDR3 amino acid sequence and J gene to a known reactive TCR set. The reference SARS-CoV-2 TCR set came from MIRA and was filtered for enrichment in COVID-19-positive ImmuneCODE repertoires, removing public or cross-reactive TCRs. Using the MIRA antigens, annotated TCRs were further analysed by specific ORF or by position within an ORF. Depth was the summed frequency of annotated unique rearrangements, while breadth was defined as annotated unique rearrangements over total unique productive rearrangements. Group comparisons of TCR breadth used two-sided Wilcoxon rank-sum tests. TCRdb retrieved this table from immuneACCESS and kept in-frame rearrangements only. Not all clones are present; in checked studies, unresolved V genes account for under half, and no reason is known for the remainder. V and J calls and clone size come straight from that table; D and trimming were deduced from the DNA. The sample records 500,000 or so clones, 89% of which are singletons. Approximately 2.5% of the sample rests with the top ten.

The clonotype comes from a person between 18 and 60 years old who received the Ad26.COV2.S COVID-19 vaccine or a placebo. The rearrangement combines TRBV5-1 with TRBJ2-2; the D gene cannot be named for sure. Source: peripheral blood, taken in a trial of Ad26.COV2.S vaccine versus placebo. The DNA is TGCGCCAGCAGCTTGGGAGTAAACACCGGGGAGCTGTTTTTT. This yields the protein CASSLGVNTGELFF. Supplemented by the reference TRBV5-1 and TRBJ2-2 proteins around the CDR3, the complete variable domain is KAGVTQTPRYLIKTRGQQVTLSCSPISGHRSVSWYQQTPGQGLQFLFEYFSETQRNKGNFPGRFSGRQFSNSRSEMNVSTLELGDSALYLCASSLGVNTGELFFGEGSRLTVL.